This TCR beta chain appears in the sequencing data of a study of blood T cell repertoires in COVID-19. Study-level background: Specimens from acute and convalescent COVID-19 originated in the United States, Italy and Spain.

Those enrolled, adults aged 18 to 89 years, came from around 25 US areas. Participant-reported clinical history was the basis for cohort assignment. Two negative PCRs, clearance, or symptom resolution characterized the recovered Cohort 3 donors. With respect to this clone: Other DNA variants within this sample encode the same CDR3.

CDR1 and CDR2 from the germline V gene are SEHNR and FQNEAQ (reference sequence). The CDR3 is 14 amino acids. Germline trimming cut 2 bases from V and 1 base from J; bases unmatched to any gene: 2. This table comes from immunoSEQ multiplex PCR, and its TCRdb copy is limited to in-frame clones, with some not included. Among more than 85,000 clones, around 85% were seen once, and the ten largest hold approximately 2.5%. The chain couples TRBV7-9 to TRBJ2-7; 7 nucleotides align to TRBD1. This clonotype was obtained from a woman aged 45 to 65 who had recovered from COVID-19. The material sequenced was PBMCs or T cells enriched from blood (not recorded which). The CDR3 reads CASSLQGVSYEQYF. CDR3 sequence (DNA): TGTGCCAGCAGCTTACAGGGGGTATCCTACGAGCAGTACTTC.